The rows below give T cell receptor beta chains drawn from one sample of a study of cytomegalovirus exposure and HLA in healthy donors. Assay: immunoSEQ multiplex PCR; the TCRdb copy retains only in-frame clones and omits some. Of approximately 100,000 clones in the sample, about 83% were seen once. Input material: PBMCs. Receptor source: a female donor in good health and CMV-seronegative. CDR3s include the opening cysteine and the closing phenylalanine or tryptophan. The D gene is left open where the match is weak. Part of the rows lack a size; the others show once, few, many or a class for expanded clones.

>NA|NA|TRBJ1-2|TRBV5-6
CASSLWTADANYGYTF
TGTGCCAGCAGCTTGTGGACAGCCGATGCTAACTATGGCTACACCTTC
>NA|NA|TRBJ1-5|TRBV6-1
CASSVSRVLSNQPQHF
TGTGCCAGCAGTGTCAGCAGGGTACTTAGCAATCAGCCCCAGCATTTT
>NA|NA|TRBJ1-6|TRBV2
CASSSVNSPLHF
TGTGCCAGTAGCTCTGTTAATTCACCCCTCCACTTT
>NA|NA|TRBJ2-1|TRBV21-1
CASKVQDGGGDYNEQFF
TGTGCCAGTAAAGTTCAAGATGGCGGGGGTGATTACAATGAGCAGTTCTTC
>NA|NA|TRBJ1-5|TRBV19
CASMTPTAGGGGRSNQPQHF
TGTGCCAGCATGACCCCAACGGCGGGAGGGGGGGGGCGGAGCAATCAGCCCCAGCATTTT
>NA|NA|TRBJ2-7|TRBV7-2
CASSNPGLLGYEQYF
TGTGCCAGCAGCAACCCGGGACTCCTCGGCTACGAGCAGTACTTC
>NA|NA|TRBJ1-6|TRBV25-1
CASSDRGQRTLSPLHF
TGTGCCAGCAGTGACCGAGGACAGAGAACTCTTTCACCCCTCCACTTT
>NA|NA|TRBJ2-5|TRBV11-2
CASSQDGSEGETQYF
TGTGCCAGCAGCCAAGACGGGAGCGAGGGAGAGACCCAGTACTTC
>TRBD1|NA|TRBJ1-3|TRBV7-9
CASSPTRTGTFSGNTIYF
TGTGCCAGCAGTCCCACCAGGACAGGGACTTTCTCTGGAAACACCATATATTTT
>NA|NA|TRBJ1-1|TRBV30
CAWSPGFGAFF
TGTGCCTGGAGCCCAGGGTTCGGGGCTTTCTTT
>TRBD2|NA|TRBJ2-5|TRBV7-2
CASSLSGGAETQYF
TGTGCCAGCAGCCTGAGCGGGGGCGCAGAGACCCAGTACTTC
>TRBD1|few|TRBJ1-4|TRBV9
CASSGRQGREKLFF
TGTGCCAGCAGCGGACGACAGGGTAGGGAAAAACTGTTTTTT
>NA|NA|TRBJ1-5|TRBV19
CASSIDQPAGKQPQHF
TGTGCCAGTAGTATAGATCAACCCGCAGGGAAGCAGCCCCAGCATTTT
>NA|once|TRBJ1-2|TRBV7-9
CASSLGQGLYGYTF
TGTGCCAGCAGCTTAGGTCAGGGCCTCTATGGCTACACCTTC
>NA|NA|TRBJ2-3|TRBV12-2
CASRLARGGLAGVPTDTQYF
TGTGCAAGTCGCTTAGCGCGGGGGGGACTAGCGGGGGTTCCCACAGATACGCAGTATTTT
>NA|NA|TRBJ1-1|TRBV6-5
CASSYGGVLPTEAFF
TGTGCCAGCAGTTACGGGGGGGTACTGCCCACTGAAGCTTTCTTT
>NA|NA|TRBJ2-3|TRBV7-9
CASSLRSGSTDTQYF
TGTGCCAGCAGCTTGAGATCGGGTAGCACAGATACGCAGTATTTT
>TRBD1|NA|TRBJ1-1|TRBV7-9
CASSPGQMNTEAFF
TGTGCCAGCAGCCCGGGACAGATGAACACTGAAGCTTTCTTT
>NA|NA|TRBJ1-3|TRBV19
CASSMRGYSGNTIYF
TGTGCCAGTAGTATGCGGGGGTACTCTGGAAACACCATATATTTT
>NA|NA|TRBJ2-7|TRBV19
CASSMGAQTVYEQYF
TGTGCCAGTAGTATGGGGGCTCAAACAGTTTACGAGCAGTACTTC
>NA|NA|TRBJ2-7|TRBV6-1
CASSEYSYEQYF
TGTGCCAGCAGTGAATACTCCTACGAGCAGTACTTC
>TRBD2|few|TRBJ2-3|TRBV7-2
CASSILTTSGVSTDTQYF
TGTGCCAGCAGCATCCTGACGACTAGCGGGGTTAGCACAGATACGCAGTATTTT
>TRBD2|NA|TRBJ2-3|TRBV5-1
CASTGGGARDTQYF
TGCGCCAGCACGGGCGGGGGGGCGAGAGATACGCAGTATTTT
>TRBD1|NA|TRBJ1-3|TRBV6-1
CASSVGQGGNTIYF
TGTGCCAGCAGTGTGGGACAGGGCGGAAACACCATATATTTT
>NA|NA|TRBJ1-6|TRBV6-1
CASSEALQGSRF
TGTGCCAGCAGTGAAGCATTACAGGGAAGTCGCTTT
>NA|once|TRBJ1-5|TRBV6-1
CASSVNSNQPQHF
TGTGCCAGCAGCGTCAACTCCAATCAGCCCCAGCATTTT
>NA|NA|TRBJ2-3|TRBV19
CASSDKAVDTQYF
TGTGCCAGTAGTGATAAAGCGGTAGATACGCAGTATTTT
>TRBD1|NA|TRBJ2-7|TRBV6-1
CASSDRGRLYEQYF
TGTGCCAGCAGTGACAGGGGGCGTTTATACGAGCAGTACTTC
>NA|once|TRBJ2-7|TRBV7-8
CASSSLRVGGLRTEQYF
TGTGCCAGCAGCTCCCTACGGGTGGGGGGGCTTAGGACGGAGCAGTACTTC
>TRBD1|NA|TRBJ1-2|TRBV15
CATSRGQGAWGYTF
TGTGCCACCAGCAGAGGACAGGGGGCATGGGGCTACACCTTC
>TRBD1|NA|TRBJ2-1|TRBV19
CASSIGQGAYNEQFF
TGTGCCAGTAGTATAGGACAGGGAGCTTACAATGAGCAGTTCTTC
>NA|few|TRBJ1-1|TRBV29-1
CSVVANTEAFF
TGCAGCGTTGTAGCGAACACTGAAGCTTTCTTT
>NA|NA|TRBJ2-3|TRBV19
CASSLAGSTDTQYF
TGTGCCAGTAGTTTGGCGGGGAGCACAGATACGCAGTATTTT
>NA|NA|TRBJ2-3|TRBV29-1
CSVEDPLAPGPDTQYF
TGCAGCGTTGAAGACCCCCTAGCGCCCGGCCCAGATACGCAGTATTTT
>NA|NA|TRBJ2-7|TRBV7-9
CASSGGGLRYEQYF
TGTGCCAGCAGCGGCGGAGGCCTTCGGTACGAGCAGTACTTC